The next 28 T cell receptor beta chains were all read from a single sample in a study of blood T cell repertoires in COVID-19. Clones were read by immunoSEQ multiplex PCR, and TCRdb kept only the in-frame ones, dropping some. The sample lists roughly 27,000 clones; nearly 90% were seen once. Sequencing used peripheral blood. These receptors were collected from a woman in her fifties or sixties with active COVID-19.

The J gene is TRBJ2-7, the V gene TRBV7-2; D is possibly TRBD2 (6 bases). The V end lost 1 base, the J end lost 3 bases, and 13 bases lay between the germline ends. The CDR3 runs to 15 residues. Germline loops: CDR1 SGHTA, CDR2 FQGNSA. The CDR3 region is CASSLEGLENYEQYF. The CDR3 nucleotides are TGTGCCAGCAGCTTAGAGGGACTGGAAAACTACGAGCAGTACTTC. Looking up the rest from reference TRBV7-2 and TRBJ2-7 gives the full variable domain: GAGVSQSPSNKVTEKGKDVELRCDPISGHTALYWYRQSLGQGLEFLIYFQGNSAPDKSGLPSDRFSAERTGGSVSTLTIQRTQQEDSAVYLCASSLEGLENYEQYFGPGTRLTVT.

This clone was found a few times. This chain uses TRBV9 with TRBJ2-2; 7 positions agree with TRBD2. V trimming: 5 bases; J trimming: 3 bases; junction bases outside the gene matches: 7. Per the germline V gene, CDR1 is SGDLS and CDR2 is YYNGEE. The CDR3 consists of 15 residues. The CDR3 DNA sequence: TGTGCCAGCAGAGGTAGGAGCGGGGACACCGGGGAGCTGTTTTTT. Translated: CASRGRSGDTGELFF.

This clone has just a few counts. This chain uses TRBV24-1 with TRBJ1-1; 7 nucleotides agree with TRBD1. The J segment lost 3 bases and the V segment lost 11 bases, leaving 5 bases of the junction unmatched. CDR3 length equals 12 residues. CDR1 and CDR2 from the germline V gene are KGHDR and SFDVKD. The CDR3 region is CAIRDRDTEAFF. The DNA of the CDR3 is TGTGCCATACGCGACAGGGACACTGAAGCTTTCTTT.

CDR3 residues: CASSLQGDEKLFF. DNA of the CDR3: TGTGCCAGCAGTTTACAGGGGGATGAAAAACTGTTTTTT. V is TRBV27 and J is TRBJ1-4; TRBD1 matches at 7 bases. This CDR3 spans 13 amino acids. Germline values: CDR1 MNHEY, CDR2 SMNVEV (reference sequence). Losses at the gene ends were 2 bases for V and 6 bases for J; bases not matched to a gene: 0.

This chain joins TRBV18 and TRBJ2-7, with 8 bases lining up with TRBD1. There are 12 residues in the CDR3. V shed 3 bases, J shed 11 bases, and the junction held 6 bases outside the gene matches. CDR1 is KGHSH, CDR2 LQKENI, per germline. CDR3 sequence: CASSPRRDRKYF. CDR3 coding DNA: TGTGCCAGCTCACCTCGACGGGACAGGAAGTACTTC.

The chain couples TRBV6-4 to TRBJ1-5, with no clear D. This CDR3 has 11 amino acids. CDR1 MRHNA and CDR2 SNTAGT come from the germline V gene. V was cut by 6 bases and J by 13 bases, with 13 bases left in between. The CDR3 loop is CASRATPGQHF. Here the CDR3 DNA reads TGTGCCAGCAGAGCCACTCCGGGACAGCATTTT.

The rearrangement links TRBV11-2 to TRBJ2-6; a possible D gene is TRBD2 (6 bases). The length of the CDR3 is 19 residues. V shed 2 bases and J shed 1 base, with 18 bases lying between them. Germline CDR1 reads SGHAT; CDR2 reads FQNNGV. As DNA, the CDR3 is TGTGCCAGCAGCTTACCTTTTGGGCGCGGGGTATCTGGGGCCAACGTCCTGACTTTC. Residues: CASSLPFGRGVSGANVLTF. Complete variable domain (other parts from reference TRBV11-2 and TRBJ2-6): EAGVAQSPRYKIIEKRQSVAFWCNPISGHATLYWYQQILGQGPKLLIQFQNNGVVDDSQLPKDRFSAERLKGVDSTLKIQPAKLEDSAVYLCASSLPFGRGVSGANVLTFGAGSRLTVL.

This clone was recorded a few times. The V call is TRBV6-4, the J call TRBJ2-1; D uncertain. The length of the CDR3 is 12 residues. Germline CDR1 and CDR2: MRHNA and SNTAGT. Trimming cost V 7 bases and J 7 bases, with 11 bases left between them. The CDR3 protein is CASTPRMNEQFF. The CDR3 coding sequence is TGTGCCAGCACCCCTAGGATGAATGAGCAGTTCTTC.

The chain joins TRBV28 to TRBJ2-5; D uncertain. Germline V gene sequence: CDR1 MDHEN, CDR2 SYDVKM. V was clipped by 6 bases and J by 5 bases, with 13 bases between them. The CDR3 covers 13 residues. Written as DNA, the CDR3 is TGTGCCAGCAGGTCAACAGCCCGGGAGACCCAGTACTTC. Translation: CASRSTARETQYF.

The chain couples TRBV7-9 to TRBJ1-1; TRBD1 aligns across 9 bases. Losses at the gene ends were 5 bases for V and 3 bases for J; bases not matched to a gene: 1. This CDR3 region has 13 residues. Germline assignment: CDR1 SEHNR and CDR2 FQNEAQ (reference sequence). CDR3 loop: CASSRTGDTEAFF. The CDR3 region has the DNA TGTGCCAGCAGCCGGACAGGGGACACTGAAGCTTTCTTT.

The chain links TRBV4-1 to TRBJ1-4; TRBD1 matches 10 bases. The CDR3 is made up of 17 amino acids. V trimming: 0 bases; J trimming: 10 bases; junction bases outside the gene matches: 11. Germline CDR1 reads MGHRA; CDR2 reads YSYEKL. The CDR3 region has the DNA TGCGCCAGCAGCCAAGATAGGGCAGACAGGGGGCTGGGAAAACTGTTTTTT. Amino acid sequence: CASSQDRADRGLGKLFF.

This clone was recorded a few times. CDR3 in DNA: TGTGCCAGCAGCTTAGGGCTTAATCAGCCCCAGCATTTT. It translates to CASSLGLNQPQHF. The gene calls are TRBV11-2 and TRBJ1-5; D call uncertain. With 1 base removed from V and 4 bases from J, the gap between germline ends came to 5 bases. The germline gives CDR1 SGHAT, CDR2 FQNNGV. The CDR3 is made up of 13 amino acids.

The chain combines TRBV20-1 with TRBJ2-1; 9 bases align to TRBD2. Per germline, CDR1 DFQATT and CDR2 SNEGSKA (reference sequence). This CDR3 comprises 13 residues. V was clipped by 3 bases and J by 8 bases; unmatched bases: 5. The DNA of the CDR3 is TGCAGTGCTAGTAGCGGGAGTTTCTATGAGCAGTTCTTC. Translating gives CSASSGSFYEQFF.

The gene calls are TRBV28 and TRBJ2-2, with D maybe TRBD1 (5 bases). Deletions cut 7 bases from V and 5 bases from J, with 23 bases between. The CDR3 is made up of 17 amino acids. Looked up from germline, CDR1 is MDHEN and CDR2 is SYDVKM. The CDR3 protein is CASISVLVGQSTGELFF. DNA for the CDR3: TGTGCCAGCATATCGGTTTTGGTGGGGCAGTCGACCGGGGAGCTGTTTTTT.

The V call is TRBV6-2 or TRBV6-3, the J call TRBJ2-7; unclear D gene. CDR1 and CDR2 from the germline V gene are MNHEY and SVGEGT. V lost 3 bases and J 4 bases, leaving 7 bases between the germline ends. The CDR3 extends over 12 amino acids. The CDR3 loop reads CASSYTWYEQYF. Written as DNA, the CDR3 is TGTGCCAGCAGTTATACTTGGTACGAGCAGTACTTC.

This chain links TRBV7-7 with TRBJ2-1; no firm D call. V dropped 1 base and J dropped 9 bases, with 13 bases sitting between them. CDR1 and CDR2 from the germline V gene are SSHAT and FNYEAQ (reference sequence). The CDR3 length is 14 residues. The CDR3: CASSLEVTGGEQFF. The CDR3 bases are TGTGCCAGCAGCTTAGAGGTTACGGGTGGTGAGCAGTTCTTC. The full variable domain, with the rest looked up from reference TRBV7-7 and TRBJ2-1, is GAGVSQSPRYKVTKRGQDVTLRCDPISSHATLYWYQQALGQGPEFLTYFNYEAQPDKSGLPSDRFSAERPEGSISTLTIQRTEQRDSAMYRCASSLEVTGGEQFFGPGTRLTVL.

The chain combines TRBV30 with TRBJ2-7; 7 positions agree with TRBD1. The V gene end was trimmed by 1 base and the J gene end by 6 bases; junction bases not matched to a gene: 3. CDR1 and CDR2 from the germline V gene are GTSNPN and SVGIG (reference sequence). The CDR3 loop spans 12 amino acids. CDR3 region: CAWSDTGAEQYF. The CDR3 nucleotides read TGTGCCTGGAGTGACACAGGGGCCGAGCAGTACTTC.

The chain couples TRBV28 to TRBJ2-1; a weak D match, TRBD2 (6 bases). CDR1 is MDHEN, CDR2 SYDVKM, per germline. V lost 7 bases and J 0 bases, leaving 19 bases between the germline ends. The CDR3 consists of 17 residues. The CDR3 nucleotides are TGTGCCAGCACCTCACCGGGTGGGGACTTCTCCTACAATGAGCAGTTCTTC. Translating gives CASTSPGGDFSYNEQFF. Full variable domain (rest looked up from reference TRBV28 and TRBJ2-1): DVKVTQSSRYLVKRTGEKVFLECVQDMDHENMFWYRQDPGLGLRLIYFSYDVKMKEKGDIPEGYSVSREKKERFSLILESASTNQTSMYLCASTSPGGDFSYNEQFFGPGTRLTVL.

DNA for the CDR3: TGTGCCAGCAGCTTTCGGGGGGGCTACACCTTC. This gives the protein CASSFRGGYTF. The chain employs TRBV11-2 and TRBJ1-2; TRBD1 might be the D (5 bases). V lost 3 bases and J lost 8, with 7 bases in between. The germline V gene has CDR1 SGHAT and CDR2 FQNNGV. CDR3 length: 11 residues.

CDR3: CASSHASGEEGAFF. In nucleotides, the CDR3 is TGTGCCAGCAGCCATGCTTCCGGGGAGGAGGGTGCTTTCTTT. This chain links TRBV3-1 (or the pseudogene TRBV3-2) with TRBJ1-1, with D unresolved. V was shortened by 3 bases and J by 11 bases, with 19 bases between the two germline ends. Germline V lookup: CDR1 LGHDT, CDR2 YNNKEL (reference sequence). This CDR3 has 14 amino acids.

CDR3 nucleotide sequence: TGTGCCAGTAGGAGACAGGGGACGTACGAGCAGTACTTC. Translated: CASRRQGTYEQYF. The chain combines TRBV19 with TRBJ2-7, with TRBD1 matching over 8 bases. Germline trimming cut 6 bases from V and 4 bases from J; bases unmatched to any gene: 5. In germline, CDR1 is LNHDA, CDR2 SQIVND (reference sequence). The CDR3 is 13 amino acids.

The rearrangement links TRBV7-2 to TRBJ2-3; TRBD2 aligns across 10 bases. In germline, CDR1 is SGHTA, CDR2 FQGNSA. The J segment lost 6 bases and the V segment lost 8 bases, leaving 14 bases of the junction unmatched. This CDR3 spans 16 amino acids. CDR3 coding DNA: TGTGCCAGCTCCACAATGGTAGCGGGAGGATTTGATACGCAGTATTTT. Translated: CASSTMVAGGFDTQYF.

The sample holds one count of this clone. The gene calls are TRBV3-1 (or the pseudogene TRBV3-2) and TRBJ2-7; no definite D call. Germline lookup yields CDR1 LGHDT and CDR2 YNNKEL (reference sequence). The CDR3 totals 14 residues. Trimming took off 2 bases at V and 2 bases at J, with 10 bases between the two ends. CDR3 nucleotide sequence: TGTGCCAGCAGCCAACCCGGCGGAGCCTACGAGCAGTACTTC. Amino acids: CASSQPGGAYEQYF.

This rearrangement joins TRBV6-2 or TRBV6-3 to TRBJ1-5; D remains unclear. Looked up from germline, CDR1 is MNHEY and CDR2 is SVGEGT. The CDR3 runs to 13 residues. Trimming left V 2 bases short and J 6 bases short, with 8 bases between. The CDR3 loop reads CASSYEVGQPQHF. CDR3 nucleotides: TGTGCCAGCAGTTACGAGGTGGGTCAGCCCCAGCATTTT.

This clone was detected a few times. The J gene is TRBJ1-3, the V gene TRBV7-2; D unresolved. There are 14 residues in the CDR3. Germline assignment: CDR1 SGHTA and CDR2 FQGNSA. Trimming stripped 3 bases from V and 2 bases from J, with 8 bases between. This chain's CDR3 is CASSFGVTGNTIYF. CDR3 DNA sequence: TGTGCCAGCAGCTTCGGGGTCACTGGAAACACCATATATTTT.

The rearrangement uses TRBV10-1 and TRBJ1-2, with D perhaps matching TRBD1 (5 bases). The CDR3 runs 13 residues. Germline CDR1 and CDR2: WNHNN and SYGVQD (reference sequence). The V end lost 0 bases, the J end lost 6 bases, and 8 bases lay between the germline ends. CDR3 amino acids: CASSESRGNGYTF. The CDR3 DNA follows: TGCGCCAGCAGTGAGTCGCGGGGGAATGGCTACACCTTC.

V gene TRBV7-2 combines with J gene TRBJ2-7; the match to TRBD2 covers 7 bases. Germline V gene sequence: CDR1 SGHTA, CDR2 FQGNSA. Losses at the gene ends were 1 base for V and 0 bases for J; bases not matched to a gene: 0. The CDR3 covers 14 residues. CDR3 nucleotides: TGTGCCAGCAGCTTAGGGACTAGCTCCTACGAGCAGTACTTC. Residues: CASSLGTSSYEQYF.

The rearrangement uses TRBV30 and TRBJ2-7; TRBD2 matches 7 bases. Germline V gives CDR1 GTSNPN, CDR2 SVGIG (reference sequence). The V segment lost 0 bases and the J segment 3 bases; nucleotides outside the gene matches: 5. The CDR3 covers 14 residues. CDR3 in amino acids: CAWSVPPGGYEQYF. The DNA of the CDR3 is TGTGCCTGGAGTGTACCCCCGGGGGGCTACGAGCAGTACTTC.